This T cell receptor (beta chain) was observed in a study of OX40 agonist ivuxolimab in advanced cancers. Overall study results and limits: Some of the nonresponding patients also showed low levels of normalized T-cell clonal expansion.

The V end lost 10 bases, the J end lost 0 bases, and 10 bases lay between the germline ends. From germline, CDR1 is SGHVT and CDR2 SQSDAQ. This CDR3 region has 13 residues. In the case of this clone: As yet, its antigen is unknown.

Data came from immunoSEQ multiplex PCR; TCRdb stores just in-frame clones and leaves some out. The repertoire holds tens of thousands of clones, 85% to 90% seen once, with about 1.2% in the top ten. Blood sampling was done at baseline, cycle 4 day 1, and cycle 7 day 1. The source material was CD4+ or CD8+ T cells sorted from blood, sampled in a trial of the OX40 agonist ivuxolimab. The clonotype originates from an adult with an advanced solid tumor such as melanoma, head and neck, liver or kidney cancer. The V call is TRBV7-4, the J call TRBJ1-3; D uncertain. The CDR3 DNA reads as TGTGCCACTCCCCAGGACTCTGGAAACACCATATATTTT. It codes for CATPQDSGNTIYF.